Many counts were recorded for the clone carrying this T cell receptor (beta chain). This specimen belongs to a study of human T cells and chemical hapten exposure. After removal of 0 bases from V and 1 base from J, the junction contained 5 bases not matched to a gene. The CDR3 runs 18 residues. CDR1 is SGHNT, CDR2 YYREEE, per germline (reference sequence). The sample's time point: patch test 3, about 24 weeks after DPC sensitization. The treatment is: therapeutic diphenylcyclopropenone sensitization with weekly scalp DPC. Via MiXCR, TCRdb re-called the RACE reads, giving one row per CDR3 protein. The sample shows some 110,000 distinct CDR3 sequences, around 10% of them seen only once.

The chain employs TRBV5-4 and TRBJ2-6; 9 nucleotides match TRBD1. The sample was whole blood, taken in connection with sensitization to the hapten diphenylcyclopropenone (DPC). The TCR comes from a woman in her fifties or sixties with alopecia areata. Some clones in this sample may be carry-over from other donors' samples. CDR3 residues: CASSLGGQGVSGANVLTF. CDR3 sequence (DNA): TGTGCCAGCAGCTTGGGGGGACAGGGAGTGTCTGGGGCCAACGTCCTGACTTTC. Full variable domain (remainder filled in from reference TRBV5-4 and TRBJ2-6): ETGVTQSPTHLIKTRGQQVTLRCSSQSGHNTVSWYQQALGQGPQFIFQYYREEENGRGNFPPRFSGLQFPNYSSELNVNALELDDSALYLCASSLGGQGVSGANVLTFGAGSRLTVL.